This T cell receptor (beta chain) is from a study of cytomegalovirus exposure and HLA in healthy donors. Study-level points and caveats: Earlier findings revealed that most TCR beta V segments proved productive either about 87% or about 30% of the time. An analysis was carried out at a later point. It showed that HLA-associated TCR beta chains were more clonally expanded than equally common non-associated chains. Analyzed later, association rates of TCRs varied across HLA loci, with DRB1 most and HLA-C fewest.

Of note for this clone: Its specificity is not known.

60 Vbeta and 13 Jbeta primers were used in PCR. Method: immunoSEQ multiplex PCR; TCRdb's copy keeps in-frame clones and lacks some. The sample consists of 120,000 or so clones, around 72% of them appearing once. The germline V gene encodes CDR1 MGHDK and CDR2 SYGVNS. V was trimmed by 10 bases and J by 6 bases, leaving 12 bases between them. The CDR3 totals 11 residues. While unrecorded immune exposures were likely, the donors were nominally healthy when sampled. The chain uses TRBV25-1 and TRBJ1-2; D may be TRBD1 (5 bases). Sequenced material: PBMCs. The sequence derives from a woman aged 40 to 50 in good health and CMV-seropositive. The chain's CDR3 is CATWGGDGYTF. The CDR3 nucleotides are TGTGCCACCTGGGGGGGTGATGGCTACACCTTC.